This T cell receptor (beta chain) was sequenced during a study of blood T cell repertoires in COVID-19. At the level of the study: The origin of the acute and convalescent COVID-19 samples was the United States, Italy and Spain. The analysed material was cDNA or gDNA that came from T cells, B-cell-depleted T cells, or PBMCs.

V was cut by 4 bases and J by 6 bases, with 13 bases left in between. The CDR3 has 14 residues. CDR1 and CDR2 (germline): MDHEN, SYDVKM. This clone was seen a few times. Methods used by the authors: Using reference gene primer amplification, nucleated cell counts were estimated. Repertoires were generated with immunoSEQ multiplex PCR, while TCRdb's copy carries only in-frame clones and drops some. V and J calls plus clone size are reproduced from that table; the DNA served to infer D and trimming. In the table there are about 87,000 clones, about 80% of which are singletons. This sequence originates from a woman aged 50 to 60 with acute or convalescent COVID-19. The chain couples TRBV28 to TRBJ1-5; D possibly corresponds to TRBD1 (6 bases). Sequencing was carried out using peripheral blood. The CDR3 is CASSSTGTGQPQHF. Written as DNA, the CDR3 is TGTGCCAGCAGTTCTACAGGGACGGGTCAGCCCCAGCATTTT.